This T cell receptor (beta chain) was profiled in a study of T cell responses to AZD1222 COVID-19 vaccine. The V and J ends lost 3 bases and 7 bases, in that order; junction bases with no gene match: 4. Germline V gene data show CDR1 as LNHDA and CDR2 as SQIVND (reference sequence). The CDR3 has 16 residues. This clone occurred once. The antigen remains undetermined. Findings and limits, study-wide: Among AZD1222 vaccinees, only six or seven were seropositive at baseline.

Sequenced by immunoSEQ multiplex PCR; TCRdb stores in-frame clones only, minus some. In the table there are 150,000 or so clones, less than 95% of which are singletons. V usage is TRBV19 and J usage is TRBJ1-6; 12 nucleotides line up with TRBD1. This sequence originates from an adult who received the AZD1222 COVID-19 vaccine. Sequences were derived from peripheral blood, sampled 28 days after the second AZD1222 dose. CDR3 sequence (DNA): TGTGCCAGTAGTATTACGGGACAGGGGGCGAATTCACCCCTCCACTTT. Translating it yields CASSITGQGANSPLHF.